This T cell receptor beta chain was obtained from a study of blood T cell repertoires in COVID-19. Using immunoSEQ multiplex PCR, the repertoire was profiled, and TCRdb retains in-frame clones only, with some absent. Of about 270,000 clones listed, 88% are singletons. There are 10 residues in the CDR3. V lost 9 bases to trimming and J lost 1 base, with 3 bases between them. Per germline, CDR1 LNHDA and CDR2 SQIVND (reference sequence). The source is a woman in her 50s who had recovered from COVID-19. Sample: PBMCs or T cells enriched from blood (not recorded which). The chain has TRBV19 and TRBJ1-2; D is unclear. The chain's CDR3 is CASYNYGYTF. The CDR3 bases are TGTGCCAGCTATAACTATGGCTACACCTTC.